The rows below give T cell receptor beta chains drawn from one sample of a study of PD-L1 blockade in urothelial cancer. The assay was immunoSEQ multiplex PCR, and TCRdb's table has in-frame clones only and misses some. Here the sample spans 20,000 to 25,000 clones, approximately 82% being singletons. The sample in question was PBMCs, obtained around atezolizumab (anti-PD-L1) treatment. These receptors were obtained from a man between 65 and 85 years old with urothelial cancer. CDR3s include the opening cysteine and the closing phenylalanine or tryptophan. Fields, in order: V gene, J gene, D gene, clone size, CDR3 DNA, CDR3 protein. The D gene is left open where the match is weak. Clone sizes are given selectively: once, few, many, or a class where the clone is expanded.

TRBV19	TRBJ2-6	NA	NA	TGTGCCAGTAGTGTAGTATTGCGGGGTAACACTGGGGCCAACGTCCTGACTTTC	CASSVVLRGNTGANVLTF
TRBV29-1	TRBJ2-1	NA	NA	TGCAGCTCGGGGGGCAGGGCCGAAGAGCAGTTCTTC	CSSGGRAEEQFF
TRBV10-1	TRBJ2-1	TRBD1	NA	TGCGCCAGCAGTGAGGCGACAGGGAGAGTAGGGAATGAGCAGTTCTTC	CASSEATGRVGNEQFF
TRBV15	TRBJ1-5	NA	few	TGTGCCACCAGCAGAGATCACCCAGGGTATAGCAATCAGCCCCAGCATTTT	CATSRDHPGYSNQPQHF
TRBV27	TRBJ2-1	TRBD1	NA	TGTGCCAGCATGACAGGGGAGCTACCTAGCTCCTACAATGAGCAGTTCTTC	CASMTGELPSSYNEQFF
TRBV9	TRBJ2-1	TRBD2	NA	TGTGCCAGCAGCGTAGCGGGAGGGGGTGAGCAGTTCTTC	CASSVAGGGEQFF
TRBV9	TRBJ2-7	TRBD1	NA	TGTGCCAGCAGCGCGGGACAGGGGGCCGGGAAAAAGTACTTC	CASSAGQGAGKKYF
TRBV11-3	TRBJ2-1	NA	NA	TGTGCCAGCAGCTACGGGTTCGGTTTCCACAATGAGCAGTTCTTC	CASSYGFGFHNEQFF
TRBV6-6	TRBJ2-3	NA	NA	TGTGCCAGCAGTTTAGCCAAATCGCGGAGCACAGATACGCAGTATTTT	CASSLAKSRSTDTQYF
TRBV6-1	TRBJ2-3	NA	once	TGTGCCAGCAGACAGGCTAGCACAGATACGCAGTATTTT	CASRQASTDTQYF
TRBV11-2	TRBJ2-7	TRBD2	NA	TGTGCCAGCAGCTCCCCCCGCGGGACTAGCGTCTACGAGCAGTACTTC	CASSSPRGTSVYEQYF
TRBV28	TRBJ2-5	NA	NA	TGTGCCAGCAGTTTAGGTCTGGGTATCGGGGAGACCCAGTACTTC	CASSLGLGIGETQYF
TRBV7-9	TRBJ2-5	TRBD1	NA	TGTGCCAGCAGCAGAACAGGGGAAGAGACCCAGTACTTC	CASSRTGEETQYF
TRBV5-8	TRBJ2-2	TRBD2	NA	TGTGCCAGCAGCTTGGGAGTAGCGGGAGTCACCGGGGAGCTGTTTTTT	CASSLGVAGVTGELFF
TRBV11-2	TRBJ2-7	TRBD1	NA	TGTGCCAGCAGCACCCTACCGGGACAGGGATACGAGCAGTACTTC	CASSTLPGQGYEQYF
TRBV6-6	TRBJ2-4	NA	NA	TGTGCCAGCAGTTCGGAGGTCATTCAGTACTTC	CASSSEVIQYF
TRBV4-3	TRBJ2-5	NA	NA	TGCGCCAGCAGCCAATTACTCCAGCGCAAAGAGACCCAGTACTTC	CASSQLLQRKETQYF
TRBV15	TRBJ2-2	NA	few	TGTGCCACCGGAGGGGCTAGGGCCGGGGAGCTGTTTTTT	CATGGARAGELFF
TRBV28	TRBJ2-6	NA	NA	TGTGCCAGCAGTTTAGCTCCACCTAGCTCTGGGGCCAACGTCCTGACTTTC	CASSLAPPSSGANVLTF
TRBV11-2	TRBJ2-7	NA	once	TGTGCCAGCAGCCCTTCTTACGAGCAGTACTTC	CASSPSYEQYF
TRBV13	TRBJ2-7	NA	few	TGTGCCAGCAGCTCAACTACGGACGAGCAGTACTTC	CASSSTTDEQYF
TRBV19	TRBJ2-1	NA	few	TGTGCCAGCGGACTTTATGAGCAGTTCTTC	CASGLYEQFF
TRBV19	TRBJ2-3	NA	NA	TGTGCCAGTACGAAAAGGGGCAGGGGTCGGACCACAGATACGCAGTATTTT	CASTKRGRGRTTDTQYF
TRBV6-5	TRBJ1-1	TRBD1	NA	TGTGCCAGCAGCCGGGGACAGCGGAACACTGAAGCTTTCTTT	CASSRGQRNTEAFF
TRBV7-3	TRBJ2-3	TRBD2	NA	TGTGCCAGCAGCTCCTTAGCGGGAGGCACAGATACGCAGTATTTT	CASSSLAGGTDTQYF
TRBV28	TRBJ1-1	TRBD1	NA	TGTGCCGTCCAACCTCTCGGACGGACAGGGAGGTTGGGCGCTTTCTTT	CAVQPLGRTGRLGAFF
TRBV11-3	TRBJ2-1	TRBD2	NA	TGTGCCAGCAGCTTGGTAACGGGAGGGCCTCATGAGCAGTTCTTC	CASSLVTGGPHEQFF
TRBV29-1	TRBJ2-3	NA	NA	TGCAGCGTCGCGGGGTTCACAGATACGCAGTATTTT	CSVAGFTDTQYF